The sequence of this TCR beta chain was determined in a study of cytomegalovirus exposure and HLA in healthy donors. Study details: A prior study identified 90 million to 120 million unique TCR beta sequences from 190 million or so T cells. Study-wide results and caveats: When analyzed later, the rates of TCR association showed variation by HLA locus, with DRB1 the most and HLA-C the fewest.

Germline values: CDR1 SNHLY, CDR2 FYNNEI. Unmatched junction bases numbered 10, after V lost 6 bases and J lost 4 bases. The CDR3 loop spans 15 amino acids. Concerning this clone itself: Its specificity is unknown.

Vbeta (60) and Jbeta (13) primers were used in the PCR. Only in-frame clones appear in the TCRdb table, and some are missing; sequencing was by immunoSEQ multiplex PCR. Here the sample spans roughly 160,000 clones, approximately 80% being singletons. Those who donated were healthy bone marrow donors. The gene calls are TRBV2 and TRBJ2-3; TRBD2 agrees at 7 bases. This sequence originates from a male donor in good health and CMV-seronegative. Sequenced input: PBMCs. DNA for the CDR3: TGTGCCAGCAGCGCCAGGGAGGGCCGCTCAGATACGCAGTATTTT. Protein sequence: CASSAREGRSDTQYF.